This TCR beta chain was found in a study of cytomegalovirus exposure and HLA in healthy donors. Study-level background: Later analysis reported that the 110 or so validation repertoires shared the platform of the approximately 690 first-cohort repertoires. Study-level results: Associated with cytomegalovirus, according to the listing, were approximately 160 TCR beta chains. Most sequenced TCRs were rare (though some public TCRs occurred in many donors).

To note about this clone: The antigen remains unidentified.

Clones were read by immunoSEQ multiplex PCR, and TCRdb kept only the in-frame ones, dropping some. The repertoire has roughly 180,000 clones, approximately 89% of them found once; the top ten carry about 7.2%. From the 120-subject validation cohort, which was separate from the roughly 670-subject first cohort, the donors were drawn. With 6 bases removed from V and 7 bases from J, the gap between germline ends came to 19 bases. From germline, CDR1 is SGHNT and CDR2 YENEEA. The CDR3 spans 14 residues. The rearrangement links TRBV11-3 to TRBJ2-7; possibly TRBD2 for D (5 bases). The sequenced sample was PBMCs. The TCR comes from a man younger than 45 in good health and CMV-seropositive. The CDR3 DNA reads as TGTGCCAGCAGTTATGATTCTTCCCGAGGGGAGCAGTACTTC. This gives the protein CASSYDSSRGEQYF.